This T cell receptor beta chain appears in the sequencing data of a study of blood T cell repertoires in COVID-19. The assay was immunoSEQ multiplex PCR, and TCRdb's table has in-frame clones only and misses some. The data contain 200,000 to 250,000 clones, about 86% of them singletons. Germline trimming cut 4 bases from V and 6 bases from J; bases unmatched to any gene: 5. From germline, CDR1 is SQVTM and CDR2 ANQGSEA. This CDR3 region has 12 residues. The chain employs TRBV29-1 and TRBJ1-2, with TRBD1 matching over 7 bases. The sequenced sample was PBMCs or T cells enriched from blood (not recorded which). This TCR came from a woman aged 40 to 50 with acute COVID-19. CDR3 bases: TGCAGCGTTGGCGGACAGGTTAATGGCTACACCTTC. Encoded protein: CSVGGQVNGYTF.